The sequence of this T cell receptor (beta chain) was determined in a study of blood T cell repertoires in COVID-19. Whole-study context: Material from acute and convalescent COVID-19 was sourced from the United States, Italy and Spain. PBMCs, B-cell-depleted T cells, or T cells were the source of the cDNA or gDNA that made up the material.

Clones were sequenced by immunoSEQ multiplex PCR, and TCRdb holds only the in-frame ones, with some missing. The sample has about 210,000 clones; about four fifths are singletons. Trimming stripped 3 bases from V and 2 bases from J, with 11 bases between. This CDR3 comprises 15 residues. CDR1 and CDR2 from the germline V gene are SGHNT and YENEEA. Sample: peripheral blood. The TCR comes from a woman between 35 and 50 years old with acute or convalescent COVID-19. The chain combines TRBV11-3 with TRBJ1-3; TRBD1 is a possible D gene (5 bases). The CDR3 sequence: CASSFGGDAGNTIYF. DNA of the CDR3: TGTGCCAGCAGCTTCGGAGGGGACGCTGGAAACACCATATATTTT.